The rows below give T cell receptor beta chains drawn from one sample of a study of blood T cell repertoires in COVID-19. Libraries were prepared by immunoSEQ multiplex PCR; TCRdb keeps only in-frame clonotypes and omits some of them. The table has 130,000 or so clones, around 82% seen once. Specimen: peripheral blood. The receptors were gathered from a man aged 60 to 75 with acute or convalescent COVID-19. Each CDR3 is given with its conserved first and last residue. A D gene is named only where the DNA matches it firmly. Size tells how often a clone was seen (once, few, many) or the class of an expanded clone, and some rows leave it out.

TRBJ1-1 | . | TRBD1 | TRBV27 | TGTGCCAGCAGTTTAGTGGACAGGGGGCAAACTGAAGCTTTCTTT | CASSLVDRGQTEAFF
TRBJ2-7 | . | TRBD2 | TRBV5-1 | TGCGCCAGCAGCGAAGGGTACAGGGGACTAGCGGGGGAGTACTTC | CASSEGYRGLAGEYF
TRBJ2-2 | . | . | TRBV29-1 | TGCAGCGTTGTAGGACAAAACACCGGGGAGCTGTTTTTT | CSVVGQNTGELFF
TRBJ1-6 | . | . | TRBV12-3/TRBV12-4 | TGTGCCAGCAGTTTAGCCCTTTCACCCCTCCACTTT | CASSLALSPLHF
TRBJ2-3 | . | TRBD1 | TRBV4-1 | TGCGCCAGCAGCCAACCGGGACAGGGTCTACCTAGCACAGATACGCAGTATTTT | CASSQPGQGLPSTDTQYF
TRBJ1-5 | . | TRBD1 | TRBV9 | TGTGCCAGCAGCGTGGGACAGCAAAATCAGCCCCAGCATTTT | CASSVGQQNQPQHF
TRBJ1-3 | . | . | TRBV10-3 | TGTGCCATCAGTGGGGGCAGGATCTCTGGAAACACCATATATTTT | CAISGGRISGNTIYF
TRBJ1-1 | . | . | TRBV5-4 | TGTGCCAGCAGCTTGGACACAGCGAACACTGAAGCTTTCTTT | CASSLDTANTEAFF
TRBJ1-6 | . | TRBD1 | TRBV6-1 | TGTGCCAGCAGTGAACAGGGGGCGCGAAATTCACCCCTCCACTTT | CASSEQGARNSPLHF
TRBJ2-1 | . | TRBD2 | TRBV5-1 | TGCGCCAGCAGACATCCCTTTAGCGGGAGATTTGCGAATGAGCAGTTCTTC | CASRHPFSGRFANEQFF
TRBJ1-2 | . | TRBD1 | TRBV27 | TGTGCCAGCAGTTTGGCGCGGACAGGGGGCTATGGCTACACCTTC | CASSLARTGGYGYTF
TRBJ1-1 | . | . | TRBV30 | TGTGCCTGGAGTGTAGGCAGGGTCACTGAAGCTTTCTTT | CAWSVGRVTEAFF
TRBJ2-7 | . | TRBD2 | TRBV7-9 | TGTGCCAGCAGACCAGGACTAGCGGGAAACGAGCAGTACTTC | CASRPGLAGNEQYF
TRBJ1-2 | . | . | TRBV7-9 | TGTGCCAGCAGCTTAGTTCCGGGGTCGAACTATGGCTACACCTTC | CASSLVPGSNYGYTF
TRBJ2-7 | . | . | TRBV3-1/TRBV3-2 | TGTGCCAGCAGCCCAGGGGCCCACTACGAGCAGTACTTC | CASSPGAHYEQYF
TRBJ2-7 | . | TRBD2 | TRBV5-1 | TGCGCCAGCAGCTTGGTGGGTAGCGGGAGTGACGAGCAGTACTTC | CASSLVGSGSDEQYF
TRBJ2-1 | once | . | TRBV19 | TGTGCCAGTAGTTCCGCCGGGACACGAAATGAGCAGTTCTTC | CASSSAGTRNEQFF
TRBJ1-2 | . | TRBD1 | TRBV7-8 | TGTGCCAGCAGCTTAGTAGGGGGCGACGGCTACACCTTC | CASSLVGGDGYTF
TRBJ2-3 | . | . | TRBV5-4 | TGTGCCAGCAGCCAGGTGGGAGTTGCAGATACGCAGTATTTT | CASSQVGVADTQYF
TRBJ1-6 | . | . | TRBV28 | TGTGCCAGCAGTTTACGGACAAGCTATAATTCACCCCTCCACTTT | CASSLRTSYNSPLHF
TRBJ2-2 | . | TRBD2 | TRBV28 | TGTGCCAGCAGTCCGATAGCGGGGGGGAACACCGGGGAGCTGTTTTTT | CASSPIAGGNTGELFF
TRBJ2-2 | . | TRBD2 | TRBV5-1 | TGCGCCAGCAGCTATTTAGCGGGAGGTTGGACCGGGGAGCTGTTTTTT | CASSYLAGGWTGELFF
TRBJ2-1 | . | . | TRBV6-5 | TGTGCCTCGTGGCGGAATCGGTTTCAGTTCTTC | CASWRNRFQFF
TRBJ2-7 | . | . | TRBV24-1 | TGTGCCACCAGTGATTTCCGGAAGGGGGACCCCTTC | CATSDFRKGDPF
TRBJ2-7 | . | TRBD1 | TRBV5-1 | TGCGCCAGCAGCTTGGCCTGGGATCGGACAGGCTACGAGCAGTACTTC | CASSLAWDRTGYEQYF
TRBJ2-7 | . | TRBD2 | TRBV29-1 | TGCAGCGTGAGTGGCGGGAGAGGGTACGAGCAGTACTTC | CSVSGGRGYEQYF
TRBJ2-7 | . | TRBD2 | TRBV6-4 | TGTGCCAGCAGTGACGAAGCACTAGCGCGTCACTACGAGCAGTACTTC | CASSDEALARHYEQYF
TRBJ1-3 | . | . | TRBV7-9 | TGTGCCAGCAGCCTACCGCCCCAAACCATATATTTT | CASSLPPQTIYF
TRBJ1-2 | . | . | TRBV5-4 | TGTGCCAGCAGCTCCTCCGGGGGGAACTATGGCTACACCTTC | CASSSSGGNYGYTF
TRBJ1-3 | . | TRBD1 | TRBV30 | TGTGCCTGCACAGGGGTTGGAAACACCATATATTTT | CACTGVGNTIYF
TRBJ2-7 | . | TRBD1 | TRBV7-6 | TGTGCCAGCAGCCAGGTGGCCGGGACAGGGACCTACGAGCAGTACTTC | CASSQVAGTGTYEQYF
TRBJ1-2 | . | TRBD1 | TRBV27 | TGTGCCAGCAGTTCACCGGGACAGGGTACTGGCTACACCTTC | CASSSPGQGTGYTF
TRBJ1-1 | . | TRBD1 | TRBV7-9 | TGTGCCAGCAGCTTCTGGAGGCGGACAGGGTCGAGGAGCACTGAAGCTTTCTTT | CASSFWRRTGSRSTEAFF
TRBJ2-2 | . | . | TRBV7-9 | TGTGCCAGCAGCCGGAGAGAGTTCGCGAACACCGGGGAGCTGTTTTTT | CASSRREFANTGELFF
TRBJ2-2 | . | TRBD2 | TRBV27 | TGTGCCAGCAGCCCTTACCCCGGGGGGGCGAACACCGGGGAGCTGTTTTTT | CASSPYPGGANTGELFF
TRBJ2-7 | . | . | TRBV21-1 | TGTGCCAGCAGCAAAGAGGCTAGCGGTTTCTCCTACGAGCAGTACTTC | CASSKEASGFSYEQYF
TRBJ2-7 | . | TRBD1 | TRBV6-1 | TGTGCCAGCAGTGAGAACCGGGACAGAAAGTTCCACGAGCAGTACTTC | CASSENRDRKFHEQYF
TRBJ1-2 | . | TRBD1 | TRBV6-5 | TGTGCCAGCCGGGACAGTGGTCGGGGCAACTATGGCTACACCTTC | CASRDSGRGNYGYTF
TRBJ2-3 | . | . | TRBV27 | TGTGCCAGCAGTTTATCTCCGGGGTTAGATACGCAGTATTTT | CASSLSPGLDTQYF
TRBJ2-2 | . | . | TRBV6-6 | TGTGCCAGCGCGTCGGGGGCGAACACCGGGGAGCTGTTTTTT | CASASGANTGELFF
TRBJ2-1 | . | TRBD2 | TRBV6-6 | TGTGCCAGCGGGGGACTAGCTCAGGAGCAGTTCTTC | CASGGLAQEQFF
TRBJ1-1 | . | . | TRBV10-3 | TGTGCCATCAGTGTCGGGGGGAACACTGAAGCTTTCTTT | CAISVGGNTEAFF
TRBJ1-5 | . | TRBD1 | TRBV29-1 | TGCAGCGCCCGGGACAGGGGGGAGGATCAGCCCCAGCATTTT | CSARDRGEDQPQHF
TRBJ1-1 | . | . | TRBV7-3 | TGTGCCAGCAGCTCCACCCCCGCGCTAGGTACTGAAGCTTTCTTT | CASSSTPALGTEAFF
TRBJ2-1 | . | TRBD2 | TRBV7-3 | TGTGCCAGCAGCCTAAGACTAGCGGGGCGGGATGAGCAGTTCTTC | CASSLRLAGRDEQFF
TRBJ2-7 | . | . | TRBV5-1 | TGCGCCAGCAGCTTGGACTTCGGGGAGCAGTACTTC | CASSLDFGEQYF
TRBJ2-7 | . | . | TRBV3-1/TRBV3-2 | TGTGCCAGCAGCCCCGGCCCCCCAGCGGAGCAGTACTTC | CASSPGPPAEQYF
TRBJ1-6 | . | . | TRBV6-1 | TGTGCCAGCAGTGAGCCGGTGTCACCCCTCCACTTT | CASSEPVSPLHF
TRBJ1-2 | . | . | TRBV2 | TGTGCCAGCAGTGATTCAGGAAACTATGGCTACACCTTC | CASSDSGNYGYTF
TRBJ2-2 | . | . | TRBV7-3 | TGTGCCAGCAGCCGCAAGGGGCCTATAAGCACCGGGGAGCTGTTTTTT | CASSRKGPISTGELFF
TRBJ1-2 | . | TRBD1 | TRBV3-1/TRBV3-2 | TGTGCCAGCAGCCACCAGAGACAGGGAGCTGAAGGCTACACCTTC | CASSHQRQGAEGYTF
TRBJ1-5 | . | . | TRBV4-1 | TGCGCCAGCAGCCAAGATTTGACGGGGACCCAGCATTTT | CASSQDLTGTQHF